This T cell receptor (beta chain) was recovered during a study of spatial heterogeneity in lung cancer. About the research overall: Sequences of the beta chain were consistently detected in greater numbers than alpha-chain sequences. The average count in raw reads for each unique TCR and UMI combination exceeded nine appearances. Study-level results: In tumors, expanded intratumoral alpha and beta TCR counts tracked mutation counts. Quantities of ubiquitous and regional expanded TCRs paralleled ubiquitous and regional nonsynonymous mutations, respectively.

CDR1 is MDHEN, CDR2 SYDVKM, per germline. Trimming at V came to 4 bases and at J to 1 base, leaving 7 bases not matched to a gene. The CDR3 is 16 residues long. Sample share makes this clonotype medium-sized. Its specificity is unknown. TCRdb fed the 5' RACE reads into MiXCR, producing one record per CDR3 protein. The sample holds several thousand distinct CDR3 sequences; approximately 12% are singletons and the top ten take approximately 9.9%. Noted time point: sample taken at primary tumor resection. The authors sequenced whole RNA from tumor, nontumor lung or frozen PBMC without sorting. The receptor's source is a male donor with early-stage non-small cell lung cancer. The J gene is TRBJ2-1, the V gene TRBV28; TRBD1 matches 7 bases. The material sequenced was lung tumor tissue, taken at surgery. In DNA form, the CDR3 reads TGTGCCAGCAGTTCCAGACAGGGTAGATCCTACAATGAGCAGTTCTTC. It yields the protein CASSSRQGRSYNEQFF.